This T cell receptor beta chain came from a study of cytomegalovirus exposure and HLA in healthy donors. Whole-study results and caveats: TRBV6-2, TRBV6-3 and some other V segments were excluded as indistinguishable.

Of note for this clone: Its antigen remains unidentified.

The CDR3 covers 15 residues. Germline CDR1 reads SGHVS; CDR2 reads FQNEAQ. Trimming cost V 1 base and J 0 bases, with 9 bases left between them. With 60 Vbeta and 13 Jbeta primers, the PCR was carried out. The data were produced by immunoSEQ multiplex PCR, yet TCRdb's version contains in-frame clones alone and is incomplete. The sample yields under 150,000 clones, 65% to 90% seen once. Input material: PBMCs. The clonotype originates from a man aged 18 to 30 in good health and CMV-seronegative. The chain recombines TRBV7-8 with TRBJ1-2; a possible D gene is TRBD1 (5 bases). The CDR3 spells CASSLEGFTNYGYTF. DNA of the CDR3: TGTGCCAGCAGCTTAGAGGGGTTTACTAACTATGGCTACACCTTC.